This TCR beta chain emerged from a study of regulatory T cells in long-lasting Graves disease. Overall study context: Positivity for TSH receptor antibodies plus over 5 years of antithyroid drugs meant persistent Graves' disease. Findings and caveats of the study: Newly diagnosed patients shared 966 public clonotypes; persistent patients shared a few thousand. Exclusively peripheral blood, rather than thyroid tissue, was studied. TRBV28, TRBJ1-2 and TRBJ2-5 were segments that persistent disease favored.

Indicated time point: persistent/refractory GD, antithyroid drugs over 5 years with positive TRAb. Preparation of the TCR library used RNA extracted from PBMCs. This clonotype was recorded only once. Antigen: not known. TCR beta libraries were built with iRepertoire HTBI primers and Arm-PCR of CDR3 regions. TCRdb reprocessed the multiplex PCR reads with MiXCR, giving one entry per CDR3 protein. The sample has under 350,000 distinct CDR3 sequences, 20% to 25% seen once. V lost 2 bases to trimming and J lost 5 bases; unmatched junction nucleotides: 1. Germline V gives CDR1 SGHRS, CDR2 YFSETQ. The CDR3 contains 15 residues.

The sequenced sample was peripheral blood mononuclear cells (PBMCs), obtained when the disease was refractory, from a patient treated with antithyroid drugs. The sequence came from a female donor with Graves disease. The chain recombines TRBV5-1 with TRBJ2-1, with TRBD2 matching 13 bases. The CDR3 is CASSFTSGGDNEQFF. The CDR3 region has the DNA TGCGCCAGCAGCTTTACTAGCGGGGGGGACAATGAGCAGTTCTTC.